The 5 T cell receptor beta chains below all came from one sample that was sequenced in a study of identical twins. Each CDR3 protein gets one entry after TCRdb re-called the 5' RACE reads with MiXCR. This table holds 1.5 million to 2 million distinct CDR3 sequences, about 32% found once. Input material: cord blood. Receptors were obtained from a newborn girl in good health.

This clonotype was seen only a few times. V gene TRBV20-1 combines with J gene TRBJ2-1; D remains unclear. Trimming left V 3 bases short and J 1 base short, with 10 bases between. Germline CDR1 and CDR2: DFQATT and SNEGSKA (reference sequence). This CDR3 has 14 residues. DNA of the CDR3: TGCAGTGCTAGCCCCATCCGGTCCTACAATGAGCAGTTCTTC. Amino acid sequence: CSASPIRSYNEQFF.

The chain couples TRBV10-3 to TRBJ1-1; 7 bases line up with TRBD1. This CDR3 is 13 amino acids long. The junction had 8 bases not matched to a gene; V was cut back by 6 bases and J by 7 bases. Germline CDR1 is ENHRY and CDR2 is SYGVKD. The CDR3 reads CAIREQGRVEAFF. CDR3 sequence (DNA): TGTGCCATCAGGGAACAGGGGAGGGTTGAAGCTTTCTTT.

The sample holds a few counts of this clonotype. The chain has TRBV2 and TRBJ2-4; D possibly corresponds to TRBD2 (6 bases). CDR3 length: 13 amino acids. Deletions cut 4 bases from V and 8 bases from J, with 12 bases between. Per the germline V gene, CDR1 is SNHLY and CDR2 is FYNNEI. The CDR3 protein is CASSGTGVDIQYF. The CDR3 nucleotides read TGTGCCAGCAGTGGGACGGGGGTTGACATTCAGTACTTC.

This clonotype turned up a few times. The chain employs TRBV28 and TRBJ1-5; 9 nucleotides agree with TRBD1. This CDR3 is built from 19 residues. CDR1 is MDHEN and CDR2 is SYDVKM in the germline V gene. V was clipped by 3 bases and J by 0 bases; unmatched bases: 12. The CDR3 coding sequence is TGTGCCAGCAGTTTTTTACGGGGGACAGGGAAATATAGCAATCAGCCCCAGCATTTT. It yields the protein CASSFLRGTGKYSNQPQHF. The variable domain in full, completed from reference TRBV28 and TRBJ1-5, reads DVKVTQSSRYLVKRTGEKVFLECVQDMDHENMFWYRQDPGLGLRLIYFSYDVKMKEKGDIPEGYSVSREKKERFSLILESASTNQTSMYLCASSFLRGTGKYSNQPQHFGDGTRLSIL.

The V gene is TRBV5-1, the J gene TRBJ2-1, with TRBD1 matching over 9 bases. Germline V lookup: CDR1 SGHRS, CDR2 YFSETQ. CDR3 length: 16 amino acids. V was pared by 1 base and J by 5 bases, with 7 bases of the junction left unmatched. Here the CDR3 reads CASSLRDRGIHNEQFF. As DNA, the CDR3 is TGCGCCAGCAGCTTGCGTGACAGGGGGATCCACAATGAGCAGTTCTTC.